The 23 T cell receptor beta chains below come from one sample, sequenced in a study of T-cell reconstitution after alpha-beta-depleted transplantation in children. Using unique molecular identifiers, the investigators prepared the TCRbeta library. TCRdb reprocessed the PCR reads with MiXCR, giving one entry per CDR3 protein. The sample has hundreds of thousands of distinct CDR3 sequences; approximately 16% are singletons. The specimen was PBMCs from the stem cell graft donor, collected from the stem cell graft. The origin of the receptors is a human donor who donated a stem cell graft to a child with acute myeloid leukemia.

At least ten counts were recorded for this clonotype. The chain recombines TRBV4-3 with TRBJ2-7, with D unresolved. The V gene lost 1 base and the J gene lost 5 bases, with 12 bases spanning the gap. CDR3 size: 14 residues. Germline CDR1 LGHNA, CDR2 YSLEER. Here the CDR3 DNA reads TGCGCCAGCAGCCAAGCAGTCAGGACCCACGAGCAGTACTTC. It codes for CASSQAVRTHEQYF.

The V call is TRBV25-1, the J call TRBJ1-5; D remains ambiguous. The V gene lost 5 bases and the J gene lost 8 bases, with 13 bases spanning the gap. Per germline, CDR1 MGHDK and CDR2 SYGVNS. CDR3 length: 13 amino acids. DNA for the CDR3: TGTGCCAGCAGTACAACCTCCAAGGAGCCCCAGCATTTT. Translating it yields CASSTTSKEPQHF.

The chain couples TRBV9 to TRBJ2-1, with D maybe TRBD1 (5 bases). CDR1 and CDR2 (germline): SGDLS, YYNGEE. This CDR3 has 14 residues. V was pared by 0 bases and J by 5 bases, with 9 bases between. The CDR3 DNA reads TGTGCCAGCAGCGTAGAGGGGAACGACAATGAGCAGTTCTTC. Amino acids: CASSVEGNDNEQFF.

There are many counts of this clonotype. V usage is TRBV7-6 and J usage is TRBJ2-1; D might be TRBD1 (5 bases). The V gene lost 4 bases and the J gene lost 1 base, with 14 bases spanning the gap. The CDR3 is made up of 16 amino acids. Germline CDR1 is SGHVS and CDR2 is FNYEAQ. In DNA form, the CDR3 reads TGTGCCAGCAGCTACGGCTACAGGAGTTCCTACAATGAGCAGTTCTTC. Its protein product is CASSYGYRSSYNEQFF. Together with reference TRBV7-6 and TRBJ2-1, the CDR3 gives the full variable domain: GAGVSQSPRYKVTKRGQDVALRCDPISGHVSLYWYRQALGQGPEFLTYFNYEAQQDKSGLPNDRFSAERPEGSISTLTIQRTEQRDSAMYRCASSYGYRSSYNEQFFGPGTRLTVL.

This clonotype came up a few times. The chain couples TRBV20-1 to TRBJ2-7; D is perhaps TRBD1 (6 bases). Germline lookup yields CDR1 DFQATT and CDR2 SNEGSKA (reference sequence). Trimming removed 3 bases from V and 4 bases from J, with 13 bases in between. CDR3 length: 13 amino acids. CDR3 bases: TGCAGTGCTAGGGGCAGGGGAATTTACGAGCAGTACGTC. Residues: CSARGRGIYEQYV.

The chain carries TRBV7-2 and TRBJ2-4; tentatively, D is TRBD1 or TRBD2 (6 bases each). This CDR3 contains 15 residues. Between the trimmed V and J ends, which lost 2 bases and 8 bases, there was a span of 16 bases. CDR1 is SGHTA and CDR2 is FQGNSA in the germline V gene. CDR3 DNA: TGTGCCAGCAGCTTATACGACGGGGGCCGGGACATTCAGTACTTC. Protein: CASSLYDGGRDIQYF.

This clonotype was counted at least ten times. The V gene is TRBV29-1, the J gene TRBJ2-1; 9 bases match TRBD1. V shed 5 bases, J shed 9 bases, and the junction held 8 bases outside the gene matches. Per the germline V gene, CDR1 is SQVTM and CDR2 is ANQGSEA. The CDR3 sequence is 13 residues long. CDR3 nucleotide sequence: TGCAGCGTTCCGGGACAGGGAGACGGTGAGCAGTTCTTC. It translates to CSVPGQGDGEQFF.

CDR3 nucleotide sequence: TGTGCCAGCAGCTACAGGGGGGAGGATGAAAAACTGTTTTTT. This translates into CASSYRGEDEKLFF. The chain is built from TRBV7-2 and TRBJ1-4, with 8 bases that match TRBD1. CDR3 size: 14 residues. CDR1 is SGHTA and CDR2 is FQGNSA in the germline V gene. With 4 bases clipped from V and 6 bases from J, the junction kept 4 bases outside the gene matches.

This clonotype was detected many times. This chain joins TRBV20-1 and TRBJ1-5; possible D gene TRBD1, 5 bases. V was shortened by 7 bases and J by 6 bases, with 16 bases between the two germline ends. The CDR3 is 13 residues long. Germline CDR1 and CDR2: DFQATT and SNEGSKA (reference sequence). The CDR3 sequence: CSVSWDGGQPQHF. The CDR3 DNA reads TGCAGTGTGAGCTGGGACGGAGGTCAGCCCCAGCATTTT.

V and J are TRBV10-3 and TRBJ1-5, with 7 bases lining up with TRBD1. Losses at the gene ends were 6 bases for V and 7 bases for J; bases not matched to a gene: 6. The germline gives CDR1 ENHRY, CDR2 SYGVKD. The CDR3 covers 13 residues. CDR3 residues: CAISLQGKQPQHF. The DNA for the CDR3 is TGTGCCATCAGCCTACAGGGGAAACAGCCCCAGCATTTT.

This clonotype was found many times. The V call is TRBV10-3, the J call TRBJ2-1, with a possible D match to TRBD2 (5 bases). In germline, CDR1 is ENHRY, CDR2 SYGVKD. The length of the CDR3 is 15 residues. V shed 4 bases and J shed 4 bases, with 14 bases lying between them. The CDR3 DNA reads TGTGCCATCAGTGGTGGCGGGTCCTTATACAATGAGCAGTTCTTC. This gives the protein CAISGGGSLYNEQFF.

V and J are TRBV28 and TRBJ2-5, with D possibly being TRBD2 (6 bases). The CDR3 has 15 amino acids. V lost 3 bases and J lost 7, with 18 bases in between. CDR1 is MDHEN and CDR2 is SYDVKM in the germline V gene. The CDR3 sequence is CASSFRRGGVGTQYF. The CDR3 DNA reads as TGTGCCAGCAGTTTTCGGCGTGGCGGGGTGGGGACCCAGTACTTC. The variable domain in full, with the rest retrieved from reference TRBV28 and TRBJ2-5, is DVKVTQSSRYLVKRTGEKVFLECVQDMDHENMFWYRQDPGLGLRLIYFSYDVKMKEKGDIPEGYSVSREKKERFSLILESASTNQTSMYLCASSFRRGGVGTQYFGPGTRLLVL.

V gene TRBV25-1 combines with J gene TRBJ2-5; possible D gene TRBD2, 6 bases. Per the germline V gene, CDR1 is MGHDK and CDR2 is SYGVNS. The CDR3 consists of 16 residues. Trimming shortened V by 0 bases and J by 0 bases, and 11 bases separated the two germline ends. The CDR3 nucleotides are TGTGCCAGCAGTGAATACCATCTAGCGTACCAAGAGACCCAGTACTTC. Its translation: CASSEYHLAYQETQYF.

The chain couples TRBV3-1 to TRBJ2-3; TRBD1 matches 7 bases. CDR3 size: 15 residues. V was pared by 0 bases and J by 5 bases, with 5 bases of the junction left unmatched. Germline V gene lookup returns CDR1 LGHDT and CDR2 YNNKEL (reference sequence). The CDR3 coding sequence is TGTGCCAGCAGCCAAGATGGCAGGGGGATAGATACGCAGTATTTT. This sequence encodes CASSQDGRGIDTQYF.

This clonotype has ten or more counts. The V and J genes are TRBV7-9 and TRBJ2-1; 7 nucleotides agree with TRBD2. Trimming cost V 0 bases and J 8 bases; bases outside gene matches: 4. CDR1 is SEHNR, CDR2 FQNEAQ, per germline (reference sequence). The CDR3 runs 14 residues. The CDR3 coding sequence is TGTGCCAGCAGCTTAGCTCAGGGAGGGGATGAGCAGTTCTTC. Its protein is CASSLAQGGDEQFF.

This clonotype has just one count. The gene calls are TRBV6-4 and TRBJ2-3, with D uncertain. With 5 bases removed from V and 2 bases from J, the gap between germline ends came to 14 bases. Germline CDR1 MRHNA, CDR2 SNTAGT. This CDR3 is 15 amino acids long. CDR3 sequence (DNA): TGTGCCAGCAGTAACCTCCAGCGAACCACAGATACGCAGTATTTT. Its protein product is CASSNLQRTTDTQYF.

This clonotype was picked up many times. The rearrangement uses TRBV6-1 and TRBJ1-1; D unresolved. This CDR3 is 13 amino acids long. Trimming cost V 9 bases and J 1 base, with 12 bases left between them. The germline CDR1 and CDR2 sequences are MNHNS and SASEGT. CDR3 bases: TGTGCCAGTTCCACTCGAAAGAACACTGAAGCTTTCTTT. Residues: CASSTRKNTEAFF.

This clonotype has ten or more counts. The rearrangement joins TRBV4-3 to TRBJ1-1; no firm D call. The CDR3 covers 15 residues. Trimming took off 4 bases at V and 2 bases at J, with 14 bases between the two ends. Germline assignment: CDR1 LGHNA and CDR2 YSLEER. CDR3 amino acids: CASSPHRLINTEAFF. Written as DNA, the CDR3 is TGCGCCAGCAGCCCTCACCGGCTTATTAACACTGAAGCTTTCTTT.

This clonotype has a handful of counts. The J gene is TRBJ2-1, the V gene TRBV15, with 7 nucleotides matching TRBD1. The CDR3 has 14 residues. In germline, CDR1 is LNHNV, CDR2 YYDKDF (reference sequence). V shed 6 bases and J 2 bases; nucleotides not matched to a gene: 4. CDR3 DNA: TGTGCCACCAGAAAGACAGGGCCCTACAATGAGCAGTTCTTC. As protein: CATRKTGPYNEQFF.

CDR3 sequence (DNA): TGTGCCAGCAGCCGAGGGGGACTATCCCTACAAGAGACCCAGTACTTC. It yields the protein CASSRGGLSLQETQYF. The chain uses TRBV7-9 and TRBJ2-5; D is perhaps TRBD2 (7 bases). The CDR3 sequence is 16 residues long. V shed 5 bases and J shed 2 bases, with 18 bases lying between them. Germline assignment: CDR1 SEHNR and CDR2 FQNEAQ (reference sequence).

This clonotype was seen many times. V and J are TRBV20-1 and TRBJ1-6, with TRBD1 matching 7 bases. Looked up from germline, CDR1 is DFQATT and CDR2 is SNEGSKA (reference sequence). CDR3 size: 13 residues. J gave up 9 bases and V 0 bases, and 2 bases lay outside the gene matches. The CDR3 sequence is CSAREGGGSPLHF. Written as DNA, the CDR3 is TGCAGTGCTAGAGAAGGGGGCGGTTCACCCCTCCACTTT.

The V gene is TRBV20-1, the J gene TRBJ1-5; 7 bases map to TRBD1. Germline lookup yields CDR1 DFQATT and CDR2 SNEGSKA (reference sequence). The CDR3 is 16 amino acids. V trimming: 5 bases; J trimming: 0 bases; junction bases outside the gene matches: 10. The CDR3 DNA reads TGCAGTGCTCCCCCCAGGGGGGGTATTAGCAATCAGCCCCAGCATTTT. As protein: CSAPPRGGISNQPQHF.

This clonotype appeared many times. V is TRBV20-1 and J is TRBJ1-2; TRBD1 agrees at 7 bases. The V segment lost 3 bases and the J segment 3 bases; nucleotides outside the gene matches: 7. This CDR3 spans 14 amino acids. Germline lookup yields CDR1 DFQATT and CDR2 SNEGSKA (reference sequence). The CDR3 coding sequence is TGCAGTGCTAGCCCCGGTCAGGGGGACTATGGCTACACCTTC. Translated: CSASPGQGDYGYTF.